This T cell receptor beta chain stems from a study of graft-versus-host responses after intestinal transplantation. For the study at large: Transplants were multivisceral, liver-intestinal, or isolated intestinal. All of the recipients had induction that used anti-thymocyte globulin, then tacrolimus and steroids for 2 to 3 years. The study's findings and limits: Individuals carrying graft-donor T cell macrochimerism showed high graft-versus-host to host-versus-graft clonal ratios in allografts. Researchers found GvH clones in recipient marrow, and some showed up first in ileum or blood.

In regard to this clone: As yet, its antigen is unknown.

Some clones are missing from TCRdb's copy, which holds only in-frame ones; the method was immunoSEQ multiplex PCR. This sample yields under 150,000 clones, of which 85% to 95% are seen a single time; over 2.5% belongs to the top ten. The length of the CDR3 is 16 residues. Deletions cut 0 bases from V and 1 base from J, with 11 bases between. CDR1 and CDR2 (germline): SEHNR, FQNEAQ (reference sequence). The source was unstimulated CD8+ T cells sorted from spleen or lymph node cells, collected before intestinal transplant. V and J are TRBV7-9 and TRBJ2-3, with D possibly being TRBD1 or TRBD2 (5 bases each). The TCR sequence derives from a human donor who received an intestinal transplant. This chain's CDR3 is CASSLAVGDRTDTQYF. The CDR3, as DNA: TGTGCCAGCAGCTTAGCGGTGGGGGACCGCACAGATACGCAGTATTTT.